The 26 T cell receptor beta chains below all came from one sample that was sequenced in a study of T cell responses to AZD1222 COVID-19 vaccine. Data came from immunoSEQ multiplex PCR; TCRdb stores just in-frame clones and leaves some out. Counted here are more than 85,000 clones, 85% to 90% occurring once; the ten biggest clones make up around 15%. Sequenced here: peripheral blood, sampled on day 0 of AZD1222 vaccination. The receptors here all came from an adult in good health.

The chain carries TRBV15 and TRBJ2-7; perhaps TRBD2 as D (5 bases). Trimming took 2 bases from V and 3 from J, leaving 14 bases between them. The CDR3 length is 15 residues. Germline assignment: CDR1 LNHNV and CDR2 YYDKDF (reference sequence). The CDR3 nucleotides read TGTGCCACCAGCAGACCTACTAGTATGTTCTACGAGCAGTACTTC. This gives the protein CATSRPTSMFYEQYF.

The rearrangement joins TRBV27 to TRBJ1-6; weak D call: TRBD1 (5 bases). The CDR3 has 16 residues. Looked up from germline, CDR1 is MNHEY and CDR2 is SMNVEV (reference sequence). Trimming took off 5 bases at V and 7 bases at J, with 18 bases between the two ends. The DNA for the CDR3 is TGTGCCAGCAGTCCCATGCCGGGGGAGGGCAATTCACCCCTCCACTTT. Encoded protein: CASSPMPGEGNSPLHF.

The chain links TRBV3-1 (or the pseudogene TRBV3-2) to TRBJ2-1; 8 nucleotides line up with TRBD1. The V gene's germline CDR1 is LGHDT and CDR2 YNNKEL (reference sequence). CDR3 length: 16 amino acids. V lost 1 base to trimming and J lost 2 bases; unmatched junction nucleotides: 4. The CDR3 region is CASSQVTGVTYNEQFF. The CDR3 nucleotides are TGTGCCAGCAGCCAAGTGACAGGGGTTACCTACAATGAGCAGTTCTTC.

The chain links TRBV2 to TRBJ2-2; tentatively, D is TRBD2 (5 bases). V lost 7 bases to trimming and J lost 5 bases, with 17 bases between them. This CDR3 spans 15 amino acids. Germline V lookup: CDR1 SNHLY, CDR2 FYNNEI. As DNA, the CDR3 is TGTGCCAGCAACCAAAACCAGCGGAGGACCGGGGAGCTGTTTTTT. Amino acids: CASNQNQRRTGELFF. Full variable domain (remainder filled in from reference TRBV2 and TRBJ2-2): EPEVTQTPSHQVTQMGQEVILRCVPISNHLYFYWYRQILGQKVEFLVSFYNNEISEKSEIFDDQFSVERPDGSNFTLKIRSTKLEDSAMYFCASNQNQRRTGELFFGEGSRLTVL.

This CDR3 is CASSQGGVVKINAKNIQYF. The CDR3, as DNA: TGCGCCAGCAGCCAAGGAGGGGTGGTCAAGATTAACGCCAAAAACATTCAGTACTTC. The V and J genes are TRBV4-1 and TRBJ2-4; D might be TRBD1 or TRBD2, each matching 5 bases. Between the trimmed V and J ends, which lost 1 base and 1 base, there was a span of 20 bases. The germline gives CDR1 MGHRA, CDR2 YSYEKL. This CDR3 has 19 residues.

The V call is TRBV18, the J call TRBJ2-1; no clear D. Germline V gene data show CDR1 as KGHSH and CDR2 as LQKENI. The CDR3 extends over 18 amino acids. Between the trimmed V and J ends, which lost 2 bases and 0 bases, there was a span of 17 bases. The CDR3 here is CASSPKARVNFSYNEQFF. CDR3 in DNA: TGTGCCAGCTCACCAAAGGCTAGGGTCAATTTCTCCTACAATGAGCAGTTCTTC.

The CDR3 nucleotides read TGTGCCAGTAGTATAGATCTATGGGCGGGAGTGGGCAGTAGGAATGAGCAGTTCTTC. As protein: CASSIDLWAGVGSRNEQFF. J is TRBJ2-1 and V is TRBV19; 7 bases align to TRBD2. This CDR3 comprises 19 residues. Germline V gene sequence: CDR1 LNHDA, CDR2 SQIVND (reference sequence). J was trimmed by 7 bases and V by 0 bases; bases with no gene match: 18.

The J gene is TRBJ2-5, the V gene TRBV6-6, with a weak D call TRBD1 (5 bases). CDR3 size: 13 residues. Germline V gives CDR1 MNHNY, CDR2 SVGAGI (reference sequence). V dropped 6 bases and J dropped 3 bases, with 11 bases sitting between them. CDR3 in amino acids: CASSSTAKETQYF. The CDR3 DNA reads TGTGCCAGCAGCTCGACAGCAAAAGAGACCCAGTACTTC.

The genes are TRBV29-1 and TRBJ1-1; tentative D call: TRBD1 (5 bases). CDR1 SQVTM and CDR2 ANQGSEA come from the germline V gene. V was clipped by 6 bases and J by 5 bases, with 16 bases between them. The CDR3 has 13 residues. The CDR3 region is CSVETVYWTEAFF. The CDR3 DNA follows: TGCAGCGTAGAGACAGTTTATTGGACTGAAGCTTTCTTT.

This clone appeared a single time. V is TRBV6-5 and J is TRBJ2-1, with TRBD2 matching 8 bases. This CDR3 comprises 13 residues. With V trimmed by 8 bases and J by 9 bases, 9 bases remained unmatched. CDR1 and CDR2 (germline): MNHEY, SVGAGI. As DNA, the CDR3 is TGTGCCAGCCTATACGGGGGGGCCGGTGAGCAGTTCTTC. It yields the protein CASLYGGAGEQFF.

The chain recombines TRBV2 with TRBJ1-5; the D is unclear. Trimming took off 2 bases at V and 1 base at J, with 9 bases between the two ends. CDR1 is SNHLY, CDR2 FYNNEI, per germline. CDR3 length: 15 amino acids. This CDR3 reads CASSEWSPSNQPQHF. The CDR3 DNA is TGTGCCAGCAGTGAATGGAGCCCCAGCAATCAGCCCCAGCATTTT.

This chain connects TRBV6-5 to TRBJ2-4, with unresolved D. This CDR3 contains 12 residues. The ends were cut back, 11 bases at V and 0 bases at J, with 8 bases in the middle. Per germline, CDR1 MNHEY and CDR2 SVGAGI. CDR3 coding DNA: TGTGCCGCTCCGAGAGCCAAAAACATTCAGTACTTC. Translated, it gives CAAPRAKNIQYF.

The V gene is TRBV6-6, the J gene TRBJ1-4; possible D gene TRBD1, 5 bases. Trimming pared 4 bases from V and 6 bases from J, leaving 18 bases between. The CDR3 sequence is 16 residues long. Per germline, CDR1 MNHNY and CDR2 SVGAGI (reference sequence). CDR3 in amino acids: CASSFPGLNGDEKLFF. CDR3 DNA: TGTGCCAGCAGTTTCCCGGGACTTAACGGGGATGAAAAACTGTTTTTT.

V usage is TRBV27 and J usage is TRBJ2-7; a weak D match, TRBD1 (6 bases). CDR3 length: 13 residues. The V end lost 4 bases, the J end lost 4 bases, and 11 bases lay between the germline ends. Germline V gene lookup returns CDR1 MNHEY and CDR2 SMNVEV (reference sequence). In DNA, the CDR3 is TGTGCCAGCAGTTCCCCGACAGGTTACGAGCAGTACTTC. The encoded protein is CASSSPTGYEQYF.

V and J are TRBV5-1 and TRBJ2-6, with TRBD1 matching 7 bases. J lost 2 bases, V lost 3 bases, and 2 bases had no gene match. CDR3 length: 15 residues. CDR1 is SGHRS and CDR2 is YFSETQ in the germline V gene. CDR3 sequence reads: CASSSQGPGANVLTF. CDR3 nucleotide sequence: TGCGCCAGCAGCTCACAGGGGCCTGGGGCCAACGTCCTGACTTTC.

J is TRBJ1-6 and V is TRBV9; tentative D call: TRBD1 (6 bases). The CDR3 length is 15 residues. CDR1 and CDR2 from the germline V gene are SGDLS and YYNGEE. V was cut by 5 bases and J by 7 bases, with 16 bases left in between. CDR3 in DNA: TGTGCCAGCAGAAGGGGGGGCGGCATAAATTCACCCCTCCACTTT. This codes for CASRRGGGINSPLHF.

This chain connects TRBV29-1 to TRBJ1-1; D remains unclear. From germline, CDR1 is SQVTM and CDR2 ANQGSEA. The CDR3 contains 13 residues. Trimming took 5 bases from V and 0 from J, leaving 10 bases between them. In DNA, the CDR3 is TGCAGCGTTTCTAGGATCATGAACACTGAAGCTTTCTTT. As protein: CSVSRIMNTEAFF.

The chain links TRBV7-9 to TRBJ2-1, with 9 bases matching TRBD1. Germline loops: CDR1 SEHNR, CDR2 FQNEAQ (reference sequence). CDR3 length: 13 amino acids. Trimming removed 5 bases from V and 9 bases from J; junction bases left unmatched: 5. CDR3 residues: CASSRDRDSEQFF. The CDR3 bases are TGTGCCAGCAGCCGGGACAGGGATTCTGAGCAGTTCTTC.

This sequence joins TRBV7-6 and TRBJ1-5; D gene uncertain. V shed 5 bases and J shed 1 base, with 15 bases lying between them. Germline assignment: CDR1 SGHVS and CDR2 FNYEAQ. The CDR3 extends over 16 amino acids. CDR3 bases: TGTGCCAGCAGCCCGGGTGGGAAAAGGAGCAATCAGCCCCAGCATTTT. Residues: CASSPGGKRSNQPQHF.

J is TRBJ1-2 and V is TRBV19, with TRBD1 identical over 7 bases. The CDR3 extends over 14 amino acids. The germline CDR1 and CDR2 sequences are LNHDA and SQIVND (reference sequence). V lost 10 bases, J lost 4 bases, and 12 bases stayed unmatched. The CDR3: CATLKRGRPYGYTF. The CDR3 DNA sequence: TGTGCCACCCTGAAAAGGGGGCGCCCCTATGGCTACACCTTC.

The chain joins TRBV27 to TRBJ1-5; D perhaps matches TRBD1 (5 bases). The CDR3 has 15 residues. Germline assignment: CDR1 MNHEY and CDR2 SMNVEV (reference sequence). Trimming pared 6 bases from V and 5 bases from J, leaving 17 bases between. CDR3 sequence (DNA): TGTGCCAGCAGACCAACGCAGGGAATTTATCAGCCCCAGCATTTT. This codes for CASRPTQGIYQPQHF.

On this clone itself: Compared with germline, one end of the junction differs, possibly owing to a read error. The rearrangement links TRBV28 to TRBJ2-7; TRBD1 might be the D (6 bases). The CDR3 extends over 13 amino acids. Germline assignment: CDR1 MDHEN and CDR2 SYDVKM. CDR3 residues: CASSVWTAYEQYF. CDR3 nucleotide sequence: TGTGCCAGCAGTGTATGGACAGCCTACGAGCAGTACTTC.

This chain joins TRBV30 and TRBJ1-4; a weak D match, TRBD1 (5 bases). CDR1 is GTSNPN and CDR2 is SVGIG in the germline V gene (reference sequence). This CDR3 has 14 amino acids. Between the trimmed V and J ends, which lost 1 base and 10 bases, there was a span of 16 bases. CDR3 sequence: CAWSASGIRGKLFF. CDR3 nucleotide sequence: TGTGCCTGGAGTGCCTCAGGGATTCGGGGAAAACTGTTTTTT.

A few counts support this clone. The J gene is TRBJ2-7, the V gene TRBV19, with 12 bases identical to TRBD2. The CDR3 is made up of 14 amino acids. Losses at the gene ends were 6 bases for V and 6 bases for J; bases not matched to a gene: 6. The germline gives CDR1 LNHDA, CDR2 SQIVND (reference sequence). The CDR3 region is CASRSLAGGREQYF. The DNA of the CDR3 is TGTGCCAGTAGGAGCCTAGCGGGGGGGCGCGAGCAGTACTTC.

The gene calls are TRBV10-3 and TRBJ1-6; D possibly corresponds to TRBD1 (6 bases). CDR1 is ENHRY and CDR2 is SYGVKD in the germline V gene. V was shortened by 5 bases and J by 4 bases, with 9 bases between the two germline ends. The CDR3 runs 14 residues. The CDR3 nucleotides read TGTGCCATCAGTTTCGGACAGTATAATTCACCCCTCCACTTT. This sequence encodes CAISFGQYNSPLHF.

The chain carries TRBV11-3 and TRBJ2-1; no definite D call. The CDR3 covers 14 residues. With 0 bases removed from V and 9 bases from J, the gap between germline ends came to 12 bases. Germline assignment: CDR1 SGHNT and CDR2 YENEEA. In nucleotides, the CDR3 is TGTGCCAGCAGCTTAGATGCTAAGAACTTTGAGCAGTTCTTC. Amino acid sequence: CASSLDAKNFEQFF.